The 26 T cell receptor beta chains reported below all come from one sample, sequenced in a study of T-cell memory formation after mild COVID-19. Each CDR3 protein gets one entry after TCRdb re-called the 5' RACE reads with MiXCR. The sample shows approximately 260,000 distinct CDR3 sequences, around 15% of them seen only once. Input material: PBMCs or a T cell subset sorted from them (not recorded which). These receptors all stem from a man in his late teens or twenties who had mild COVID-19 (a few samples of this study predate the infection). Cell type and time point are not known.

This clonotype showed up many times. The chain combines TRBV29-1 with TRBJ1-2, with D possibly TRBD1 on 5 matching bases. V shed 7 bases and J shed 0 bases, with 12 bases lying between them. There are 13 residues in the CDR3. Germline CDR1 reads SQVTM; CDR2 reads ANQGSEA. CDR3 in amino acids: CSAVTDTNYGYTF. The CDR3, as DNA: TGCAGCGCCGTGACAGATACTAACTATGGCTACACCTTC.

The CDR3 loop is CASRARQGLIDTQYF. For the CDR3, the DNA is TGCGCCAGCAGGGCAAGGCAGGGTCTCATAGATACGCAGTATTTT. The chain recombines TRBV5-1 with TRBJ2-3; D possibly corresponds to TRBD1 (5 bases). The CDR3 runs to 15 residues. Germline V lookup: CDR1 SGHRS, CDR2 YFSETQ. Trimming took 5 bases from V and 5 from J, leaving 18 bases between them.

The chain couples TRBV20-1 to TRBJ2-1; 12 bases agree with TRBD2. The trim removed 3 bases at V and 7 bases at J, leaving 4 bases unmatched. Germline loops: CDR1 DFQATT, CDR2 SNEGSKA (reference sequence). This CDR3 comprises 14 residues. The CDR3: CSARTSGGLNEQFF. The CDR3 DNA follows: TGCAGTGCTAGGACTAGCGGGGGTCTAAATGAGCAGTTCTTC.

This clonotype was seen more than once but under ten times. Sequence at one end of the junction differs from germline and may be a read error. The genes are TRBV5-6 and TRBJ2-3; 9 bases are a match to TRBD2. Germline values: CDR1 SGHDT, CDR2 YYEEEE. The CDR3 runs to 16 residues. CDR3 nucleotides: TGTGCCAGCAGCTCAACTCTCGGGACTAGCACCGATACGCAGTATTTT. It specifies CASSSTLGTSTDTQYF.

This clonotype turned up a few times. This CDR3 is CASSRGLAGPRELFF. As DNA, the CDR3 is TGCGCCAGCAGCCGAGGACTAGCGGGGCCCCGGGAGCTGTTTTTT. The chain is built from TRBV4-1 and TRBJ2-2; 12 bases align to TRBD2. With 4 bases clipped from V and 9 bases from J, the junction kept 6 bases outside the gene matches. The CDR3 loop spans 15 amino acids. Per the germline V gene, CDR1 is MGHRA and CDR2 is YSYEKL.

This clonotype was counted between two and nine times. The chain links TRBV14 to TRBJ1-2, with D possibly TRBD1 on 5 matching bases. Germline lookup yields CDR1 SGHDN and CDR2 FVKESK. The CDR3 covers 16 residues. Trimming removed 0 bases from V and 3 bases from J, with 14 bases in between. The CDR3 protein is CASSQDPSGTHYGYTF. The CDR3 nucleotides are TGTGCCAGCAGCCAAGATCCCTCAGGGACCCACTATGGCTACACCTTC. Drawing the rest from reference TRBV14 and TRBJ1-2, the complete variable domain is EAGVTQFPSHSVIEKGQTVTLRCDPISGHDNLYWYRRVMGKEIKFLLHFVKESKQDESGMPNNRFLAERTGGTYSTLKVQPAELEDSGVYFCASSQDPSGTHYGYTFGSGTRLTVV.

Written as DNA, the CDR3 is TGCGCCAGCAGCCAAGTGATCGGGGGCGGAAACACCATATATTTT. Amino acids: CASSQVIGGGNTIYF. This chain uses TRBV4-3 with TRBJ1-3, with D perhaps matching TRBD1 (6 bases). CDR1 and CDR2 (germline): LGHNA, YSLEER. The CDR3 covers 15 residues. Trimming took 1 base from V and 4 from J, leaving 11 bases between them.

The rearrangement links TRBV7-9 to TRBJ1-2; possibly TRBD1 for D (5 bases). V was shortened by 0 bases and J by 4 bases, with 9 bases between the two germline ends. This CDR3 spans 14 amino acids. The germline V gene encodes CDR1 SEHNR and CDR2 FQNEAQ (reference sequence). CDR3 residues: CASSLASRGYGYTF. CDR3 DNA sequence: TGTGCCAGCAGCTTAGCATCAAGGGGCTATGGCTACACCTTC.

The CDR3 DNA reads TGCGCCAGCAGCCGAGAGCAGGGATCTTCCTACGAGCAGTACTTC. The encoded protein is CASSREQGSSYEQYF. This chain connects TRBV4-3 to TRBJ2-7; tentative D call: TRBD1 (5 bases). CDR1 and CDR2 (germline): LGHNA, YSLEER. The length of the CDR3 is 15 residues. V was pared by 4 bases and J by 1 base, with 14 bases between.

The rearrangement uses TRBV3-1 and TRBJ1-5; D possibly corresponds to TRBD1 (5 bases). The CDR3 totals 15 residues. Germline loops: CDR1 LGHDT, CDR2 YNNKEL (reference sequence). Trimming took 0 bases from V and 4 from J, leaving 10 bases between them. The CDR3 nucleotides are TGTGCCAGCAGCCAAGATCAGGGCGCAAATCAGCCCCAGCATTTT. Protein product: CASSQDQGANQPQHF.

This clonotype was observed a single time. The chain combines TRBV16 with TRBJ2-5; D may be TRBD2 (5 bases). From germline, CDR1 is KGHSY and CDR2 FQNENV. The CDR3 loop spans 15 amino acids. The V and J ends lost 4 bases and 0 bases respectively, with 12 bases between them. The CDR3 is CASSLRGQNQETQYF. The CDR3 region has the DNA TGTGCCAGCAGCCTTAGAGGGCAGAACCAAGAGACCCAGTACTTC.

This clonotype was found a few times. The chain uses TRBV5-1 and TRBJ2-3; the D gene could be TRBD1 or TRBD2 (5 bases each). This CDR3 contains 14 residues. CDR1 is SGHRS, CDR2 YFSETQ, per germline. Trimming cost V 3 bases and J 2 bases, with 10 bases left between them. The CDR3 loop reads CASSWAGATDTQYF. CDR3 sequence (DNA): TGCGCCAGCAGCTGGGCCGGGGCCACAGATACGCAGTATTTT.

V usage is TRBV23-1 and J usage is TRBJ2-7, with TRBD2 as a possible D gene (6 bases). TRBV23-1 is assigned to the ORF class and has an uncertain function. CDR3 length: 12 amino acids. V dropped 1 base and J dropped 13 bases, with 14 bases sitting between them. The CDR3 sequence is CASSQYGGDPYV. Here the CDR3 DNA reads TGCGCCAGCAGTCAATACGGCGGGGATCCTTACGTC.

This clonotype was seen only a few times. The chain combines TRBV29-1 with TRBJ2-4; D possibly corresponds to TRBD2 (5 bases). Between the trimmed V and J ends, which lost 6 bases and 1 base, there was a span of 13 bases. CDR3 length: 14 residues. Germline V lookup: CDR1 SQVTM, CDR2 ANQGSEA. The chain's CDR3 is CSVVSGGAKNIQYF. In nucleotides, the CDR3 is TGCAGCGTCGTCAGCGGTGGGGCCAAAAACATTCAGTACTTC. Full variable domain (remainder filled in from reference TRBV29-1 and TRBJ2-4): SAVISQKPSRDICQRGTSLTIQCQVDSQVTMMFWYRQQPGQSLTLIATANQGSEATYESGFVIDKFPISRPNLTFSTLTVSNMSPEDSSIYLCSVVSGGAKNIQYFGAGTRLSVL.

As for this clonotype: Mismatch with germline at one junction end may stem from a read error. The CDR3 reads CACSFGGSSTDTQYF. In DNA form, the CDR3 reads TGCGCCTGCAGCTTTGGGGGATCGAGCACAGATACGCAGTATTTT. This rearrangement joins TRBV5-1 to TRBJ2-3; D assignment may be TRBD1 or TRBD2 (5 bases each). The CDR3 extends over 15 amino acids. Per germline, CDR1 SGHRS and CDR2 YFSETQ.

The V call is TRBV12-3 or TRBV12-4, the J call TRBJ2-6; unclear D gene. The CDR3 spans 18 residues. V lost 3 bases and J 4 bases, leaving 19 bases between the germline ends. The CDR3 reads CASSFGSHGFLGANVLTF. The CDR3 DNA reads TGTGCCAGCAGTTTCGGGTCCCATGGCTTTCTGGGGGCCAACGTCCTGACTTTC.

V and J are TRBV6-5 and TRBJ2-6; D uncertain. CDR3 size: 15 residues. Germline V CDR1 and CDR2: MNHEY, SVGAGI. Trimming stripped 6 bases from V and 2 bases from J, with 11 bases between. The DNA of the CDR3 is TGTGCCAGCAGAAGCCCTTGGACTGGGGCCAACGTCCTGACTTTC. Protein: CASRSPWTGANVLTF.

The chain links TRBV28 to TRBJ2-3, with 8 nucleotides matching TRBD1. CDR3 length: 18 amino acids. The ends lost 3 bases at V and 7 bases at J; junction bases unmatched: 18. The germline CDR1 and CDR2 sequences are MDHEN and SYDVKM. In DNA, the CDR3 is TGTGCCAGCAGTTTTTTCCTTGCAGGGACAGGAGTTTCTTATACGCAGTATTTT. Translation gives CASSFFLAGTGVSYTQYF. The whole variable domain, remainder taken from reference TRBV28 and TRBJ2-3, is DVKVTQSSRYLVKRTGEKVFLECVQDMDHENMFWYRQDPGLGLRLIYFSYDVKMKEKGDIPEGYSVSREKKERFSLILESASTNQTSMYLCASSFFLAGTGVSYTQYFGPGTRLTVL.

The CDR3 loop reads CASSLPGATYEQYF. The CDR3 coding sequence is TGTGCCAGCAGCCTACCAGGGGCTACCTACGAGCAGTACTTC. The chain combines TRBV12-3 or TRBV12-4 with TRBJ2-7; a weak D match, TRBD1 (6 bases). Trimming shortened V by 6 bases and J by 2 bases, and 14 bases separated the two germline ends. CDR3 length equals 14 residues.

This clonotype was counted between two and nine times. The chain combines TRBV6-6 with TRBJ1-4; D may be TRBD1 (5 bases). This CDR3 contains 13 residues. Germline values: CDR1 MNHNY, CDR2 SVGAGI (reference sequence). V was clipped by 0 bases and J by 15 bases, with 14 bases between them. CDR3: CASSYSKGFRLFF. In DNA form, the CDR3 reads TGTGCCAGCAGTTACTCGAAGGGGTTTCGTTTGTTTTTT.

This clonotype was counted many times. At one end the junction does not follow the germline gene, possibly because of a read error. CDR3 coding DNA: TGCAGCGCTGAACAAGAGACCCAGTACTTC. It codes for CSAEQETQYF. The chain recombines TRBV29-1 with TRBJ2-5; D uncertain. This CDR3 is 10 amino acids long. Germline V gives CDR1 SQVTM, CDR2 ANQGSEA.

This clonotype has more than one count but fewer than ten. The rearrangement joins TRBV28 to TRBJ1-2; D ambiguous. With 0 bases removed from V and 2 bases from J, the gap between germline ends came to 7 bases. The CDR3 has 14 amino acids. From germline, CDR1 is MDHEN and CDR2 SYDVKM. CDR3 loop: CASSLWSNNYGYTF. The CDR3 DNA reads as TGTGCCAGCAGTTTATGGAGCAACAACTATGGCTACACCTTC.

CDR3 protein: CASSPGANNEQFF. Here the CDR3 DNA reads TGTGCCAGCAGCCCGGGGGCAAACAATGAGCAGTTCTTC. The gene calls are TRBV7-3 and TRBJ2-1, with D perhaps matching TRBD1 or TRBD2 (6 bases each). The V end was cut by 5 bases, the J end by 5 bases, with 10 bases between. Germline values: CDR1 SGHTA, CDR2 FQGTGA. This CDR3 has 13 amino acids.

The J gene is TRBJ1-3, the V gene TRBV7-9; 9 nucleotides line up with TRBD1. This CDR3 comprises 14 residues. The germline CDR1 and CDR2 sequences are SEHNR and FQNEAQ (reference sequence). V lost 5 bases and J lost 4; bases outside the gene matches: 3. CDR3 region: CASSTGTGGNTIYF. The DNA of the CDR3 is TGTGCCAGCAGCACCGGGACAGGGGGAAACACCATATATTTT. The whole variable domain, remainder taken from reference TRBV7-9 and TRBJ1-3, is DTGVSQNPRHKITKRGQNVTFRCDPISEHNRLYWYRQTLGQGPEFLTYFQNEAQLEKSRLLSDRFSAERPKGSFSTLEIQRTEQGDSAMYLCASSTGTGGNTIYFGEGSWLTVV.

This clonotype appeared a few times. The chain is built from TRBV7-2 and TRBJ2-1; perhaps TRBD2 as D (7 bases). CDR1 is SGHTA, CDR2 FQGNSA, per germline. The CDR3 totals 14 residues. V lost 5 bases and J 14 bases, leaving 22 bases between the germline ends. The CDR3 spells CASSPTFGGGHEFF. The CDR3 coding sequence is TGTGCCAGCAGCCCAACTTTTGGGGGGGGGCACGAGTTCTTC.

V usage is TRBV7-2 and J usage is TRBJ2-5, with 11 bases that match TRBD2. After removal of 5 bases from V and 5 bases from J, the junction contained 7 bases not matched to a gene. The CDR3 covers 15 residues. Per the germline V gene, CDR1 is SGHTA and CDR2 is FQGNSA. This CDR3 is CASSHSGGAGETQYF. The CDR3 DNA is TGTGCCAGCAGCCATAGCGGGGGGGCGGGGGAGACCCAGTACTTC.